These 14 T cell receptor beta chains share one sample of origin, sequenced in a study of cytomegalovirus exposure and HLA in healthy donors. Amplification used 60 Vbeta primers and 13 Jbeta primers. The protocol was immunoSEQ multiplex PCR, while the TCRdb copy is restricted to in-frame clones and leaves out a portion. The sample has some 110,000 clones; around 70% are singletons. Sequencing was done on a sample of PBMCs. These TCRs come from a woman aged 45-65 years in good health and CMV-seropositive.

Here the CDR3 reads CASSSSGGLTEAFF. The CDR3 DNA is TGTGCCAGCAGCTCGTCAGGGGGCCTCACTGAAGCTTTCTTT. This chain links TRBV5-4 with TRBJ1-1; 8 nucleotides align to TRBD1. V gave up 3 bases and J gave up 4 bases; unmatched junction bases: 5. The germline CDR1 and CDR2 sequences are SGHNT and YYREEE (reference sequence). CDR3 size: 14 residues.

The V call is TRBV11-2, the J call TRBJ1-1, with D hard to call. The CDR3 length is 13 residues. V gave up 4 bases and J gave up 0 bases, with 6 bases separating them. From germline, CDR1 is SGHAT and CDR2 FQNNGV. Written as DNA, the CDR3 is TGTGCCAGCAGCTATATCCTGAACACTGAAGCTTTCTTT. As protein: CASSYILNTEAFF.

The CDR3: CASSLVSGTGELFF. The DNA for the CDR3 is TGCGCCAGCAGCTTGGTCTCCGGCACCGGGGAGCTGTTTTTT. This rearrangement joins TRBV5-1 to TRBJ2-2, with D unresolved. This CDR3 has 14 residues. The V end lost 0 bases, the J end lost 4 bases, and 7 bases lay between the germline ends. Germline CDR1 and CDR2: SGHRS and YFSETQ.

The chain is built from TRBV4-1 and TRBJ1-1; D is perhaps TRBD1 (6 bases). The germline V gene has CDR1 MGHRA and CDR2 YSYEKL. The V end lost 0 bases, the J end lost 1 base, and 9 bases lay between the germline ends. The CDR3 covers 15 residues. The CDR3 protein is CASSQDPRGNTEAFF. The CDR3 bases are TGCGCCAGCAGCCAAGATCCCAGGGGGAACACTGAAGCTTTCTTT.

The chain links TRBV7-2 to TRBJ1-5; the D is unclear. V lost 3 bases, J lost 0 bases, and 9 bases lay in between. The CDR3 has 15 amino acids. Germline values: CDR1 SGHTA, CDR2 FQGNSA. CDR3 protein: CASSLEGYSNQPQHF. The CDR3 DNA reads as TGTGCCAGCAGCTTGGAGGGATATAGCAATCAGCCCCAGCATTTT.

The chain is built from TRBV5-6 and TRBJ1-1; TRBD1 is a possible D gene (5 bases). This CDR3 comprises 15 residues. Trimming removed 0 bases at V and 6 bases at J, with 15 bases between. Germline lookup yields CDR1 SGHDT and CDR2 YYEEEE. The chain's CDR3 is CASSLGRVLSAEAFF. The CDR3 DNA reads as TGTGCCAGCAGCTTGGGCAGGGTATTGTCTGCTGAAGCTTTCTTT.

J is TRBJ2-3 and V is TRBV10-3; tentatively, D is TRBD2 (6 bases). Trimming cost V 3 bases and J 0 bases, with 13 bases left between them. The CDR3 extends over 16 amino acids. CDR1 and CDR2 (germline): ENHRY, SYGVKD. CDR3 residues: CAISDKRGTSTDTQYF. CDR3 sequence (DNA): TGTGCCATCAGTGACAAACGAGGGACTAGCACAGATACGCAGTATTTT.

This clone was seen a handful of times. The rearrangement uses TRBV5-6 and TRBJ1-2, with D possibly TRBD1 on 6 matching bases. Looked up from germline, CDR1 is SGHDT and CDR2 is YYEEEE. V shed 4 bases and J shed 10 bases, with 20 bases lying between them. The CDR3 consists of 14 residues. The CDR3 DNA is TGTGCCAGCAGCCTAAACGGACAGTATGGGACCTACACCTTC. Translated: CASSLNGQYGTYTF. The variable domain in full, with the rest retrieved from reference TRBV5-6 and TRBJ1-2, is DAGVTQSPTHLIKTRGQQVTLRCSPKSGHDTVSWYQQALGQGPQFIFQYYEEEERQRGNFPDRFSGHQFPNYSSELNVNALLLGDSALYLCASSLNGQYGTYTFGSGTRLTVV.

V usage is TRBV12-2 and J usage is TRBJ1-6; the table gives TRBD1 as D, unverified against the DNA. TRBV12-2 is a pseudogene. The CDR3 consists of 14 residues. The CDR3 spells CASRLAGQGSPLHF. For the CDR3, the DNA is TGTGCAAGTCGCTTAGCTGGACAGGGGTCACCCCTCCACTTT.

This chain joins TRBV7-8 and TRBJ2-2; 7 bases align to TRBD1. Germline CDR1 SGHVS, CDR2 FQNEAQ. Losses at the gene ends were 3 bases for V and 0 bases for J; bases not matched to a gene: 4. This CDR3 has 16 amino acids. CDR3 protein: CASSFDRVANTGELFF. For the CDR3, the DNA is TGTGCCAGCAGCTTCGACAGGGTGGCGAACACCGGGGAGCTGTTTTTT.

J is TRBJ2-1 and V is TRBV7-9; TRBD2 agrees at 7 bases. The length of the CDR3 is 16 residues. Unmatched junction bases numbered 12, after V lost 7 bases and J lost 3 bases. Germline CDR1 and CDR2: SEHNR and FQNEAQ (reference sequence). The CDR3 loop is CASTVGEGRFYNEQFF. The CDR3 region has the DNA TGTGCCAGCACCGTCGGGGAGGGACGATTCTACAATGAGCAGTTCTTC.

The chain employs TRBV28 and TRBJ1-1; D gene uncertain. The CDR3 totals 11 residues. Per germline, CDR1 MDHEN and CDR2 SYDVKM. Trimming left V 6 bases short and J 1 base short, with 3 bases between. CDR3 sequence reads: CASSQNTEAFF. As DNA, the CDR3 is TGTGCCAGCAGCCAGAACACTGAAGCTTTCTTT.

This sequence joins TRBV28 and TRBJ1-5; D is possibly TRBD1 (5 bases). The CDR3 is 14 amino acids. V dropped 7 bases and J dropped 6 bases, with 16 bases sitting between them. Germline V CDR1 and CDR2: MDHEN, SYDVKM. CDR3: CASTLQQGGQPQHF. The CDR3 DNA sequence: TGTGCCAGCACCCTCCAGCAGGGAGGTCAGCCCCAGCATTTT. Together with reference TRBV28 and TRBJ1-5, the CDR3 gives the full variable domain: DVKVTQSSRYLVKRTGEKVFLECVQDMDHENMFWYRQDPGLGLRLIYFSYDVKMKEKGDIPEGYSVSREKKERFSLILESASTNQTSMYLCASTLQQGGQPQHFGDGTRLSIL.

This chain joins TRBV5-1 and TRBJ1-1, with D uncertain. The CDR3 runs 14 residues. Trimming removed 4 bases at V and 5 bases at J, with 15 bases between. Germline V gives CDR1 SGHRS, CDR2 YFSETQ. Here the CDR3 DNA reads TGCGCCAGCAGCGACGGAGGGATTGGAACTGAAGCTTTCTTT. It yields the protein CASSDGGIGTEAFF.